A single sample gave rise to the 29 T cell receptor beta chains below, sequenced in a study of shared clonotypes between healthy human individuals. TCRdb's copy holds only in-frame clones and misses some; the assay was immunoSEQ multiplex PCR. The sample has 2 million to 2.5 million clones; approximately 93% are singletons. Source material: naive CD4+ T cells from PBMCs. Subset noted: CD45RA+ positively selected. The origin of the receptors is a man in his late teens or twenties in good health. Some clones in this sample may be carry-over from other donors' samples.

The rearrangement joins TRBV5-8 to TRBJ2-3, with 10 bases that match TRBD1. Germline loops: CDR1 SGHTS, CDR2 YDEGEE. J was trimmed by 4 bases and V by 4 bases; bases with no gene match: 6. The CDR3 totals 15 residues. CDR3 bases: TGTGCCAGCAGCGGGAGACAGGGGGCATCAGATACGCAGTATTTT. Translation gives CASSGRQGASDTQYF.

The chain recombines TRBV5-1 with TRBJ2-2; maybe TRBD2 (6 bases). The CDR3 is 16 amino acids. V was shortened by 4 bases and J by 4 bases, with 17 bases between the two germline ends. The V gene's germline CDR1 is SGHRS and CDR2 YFSETQ. The CDR3 nucleotides are TGCGCCAGCAGCCCCAATCCCGGGAGCCTCACCGGGGAGCTGTTTTTT. Protein: CASSPNPGSLTGELFF.

V and J are TRBV10-3 and TRBJ2-1, with 11 bases lining up with TRBD2. Germline V gene sequence: CDR1 ENHRY, CDR2 SYGVKD. This CDR3 has 14 amino acids. The J segment lost 9 bases and the V segment lost 3 bases, leaving 4 bases of the junction unmatched. The CDR3 sequence is CAISDLAGGSEQFF. In DNA form, the CDR3 reads TGTGCCATCAGTGATCTAGCGGGAGGATCTGAGCAGTTCTTC.

V gene TRBV4-2 combines with J gene TRBJ1-1; D uncertain. The CDR3 contains 16 residues. Germline loops: CDR1 LGHNA, CDR2 YNFKEQ. Trimming cost V 1 base and J 1 base, with 13 bases left between them. The CDR3 DNA reads as TGTGCCAGCAGCCAAGGCCCCTCTTCGGGGAACACTGAAGCTTTCTTT. Protein: CASSQGPSSGNTEAFF.

The chain is built from TRBV9 and TRBJ2-1, with D possibly being TRBD2 (5 bases). The germline V and J ends were trimmed by 0 bases and 7 bases, with 14 bases remaining between them. The CDR3 is made up of 15 amino acids. Germline V lookup: CDR1 SGDLS, CDR2 YYNGEE. The CDR3 region is CASSVELGRRNEQFF. CDR3 nucleotides: TGTGCCAGCAGCGTAGAGTTGGGCAGGAGGAATGAGCAGTTCTTC.

The chain is built from TRBV25-1 and TRBJ1-2; D remains unclear. CDR1 is MGHDK, CDR2 SYGVNS, per germline. The CDR3 contains 13 residues. V gave up 8 bases and J gave up 6 bases, with 16 bases separating them. The chain's CDR3 is CASLSRQRDGYTF. The CDR3 nucleotides are TGTGCCAGCCTGTCCAGGCAACGGGATGGCTACACCTTC.

A few counts support this clone. The gene calls are TRBV29-1 and TRBJ1-5; tentative D call: TRBD1 (6 bases). The CDR3 totals 14 residues. Trimming removed 6 bases at V and 5 bases at J, with 17 bases between. The germline CDR1 and CDR2 sequences are SQVTM and ANQGSEA. CDR3 nucleotides: TGCAGCGTGAAACTTACAGGGAGGGATCAGCCCCAGCATTTT. Translating it yields CSVKLTGRDQPQHF.

In DNA form, the CDR3 reads TGCAGCGTGTCGGTGACAGGGGACGAGCAGTACTTC. It codes for CSVSVTGDEQYF. The chain employs TRBV29-1 and TRBJ2-7; 8 bases are a match to TRBD1. Trimming at V came to 6 bases and at J to 5 bases, leaving 6 bases not matched to a gene. The CDR3 is 12 residues long. Germline lookup yields CDR1 SQVTM and CDR2 ANQGSEA.

The chain links TRBV5-1 to TRBJ2-1; 9 bases match TRBD1. The CDR3 contains 15 residues. V was clipped by 6 bases and J by 2 bases; unmatched bases: 6. The germline CDR1 and CDR2 sequences are SGHRS and YFSETQ. Here the CDR3 reads CASKDRDRAYNEQFF. The CDR3 region has the DNA TGCGCCAGCAAAGACCGGGACAGGGCCTACAATGAGCAGTTCTTC.

The chain couples TRBV2 to TRBJ2-5; 10 bases line up with TRBD1. TRBJ2-7 matches the DNA end more closely, so the J call is doubtful. CDR3 length: 14 amino acids. CDR1 SNHLY and CDR2 FYNNEI come from the germline V gene. The DNA of the CDR3 is TGTGCCAGCAGTGAACAGGGACAGGGGTACGAGCAGTACTTC. Amino acid sequence: CASSEQGQGYEQYF.

In regard to this clone: This sample also contains other DNA sequences that code for the same CDR3. The V gene is TRBV7-2, the J gene TRBJ2-5, with D perhaps matching TRBD1 (5 bases). Germline CDR1 is SGHTA and CDR2 is FQGNSA. V was clipped by 0 bases and J by 3 bases, with 5 bases between them. This CDR3 is built from 13 residues. CDR3 sequence: CASSLAREETQYF. For the CDR3, the DNA is TGTGCCAGCAGCTTAGCCAGGGAAGAGACCCAGTACTTC.

The V and J genes are TRBV14 and TRBJ1-2; D gene ambiguous. The V end was cut by 5 bases, the J end by 8 bases, with 12 bases between. From germline, CDR1 is SGHDN and CDR2 FVKESK. CDR3 length equals 12 residues. The CDR3 here is CASSDSLGGYTF. The CDR3 nucleotides read TGTGCCAGCAGCGACTCGCTGGGGGGCTACACCTTC.

The J gene is TRBJ2-7, the V gene TRBV5-1; 9 positions agree with TRBD1. The length of the CDR3 is 15 residues. Germline CDR1 is SGHRS and CDR2 is YFSETQ. Unmatched junction bases numbered 6, after V lost 4 bases and J lost 1 base. The CDR3 loop is CASSAIQGASYEQYF. The CDR3 DNA reads TGCGCCAGCAGCGCCATACAGGGGGCATCCTACGAGCAGTACTTC.

The chain recombines TRBV6-5 with TRBJ2-5; 11 bases align to TRBD2. Germline V gives CDR1 MNHEY, CDR2 SVGAGI. V dropped 5 bases and J dropped 4; count of bases not matched to a gene: 6. The CDR3 is made up of 15 amino acids. The CDR3 DNA reads as TGTGCCAGCAGTAGACCGACTAGCGGGGCAGAGACCCAGTACTTC. Its translation: CASSRPTSGAETQYF.

The chain combines TRBV7-9 with TRBJ2-7, with 8 bases aligning to TRBD2. Germline CDR1 SEHNR, CDR2 FQNEAQ (reference sequence). The CDR3 extends over 14 amino acids. Losses at the gene ends were 5 bases for V and 2 bases for J; bases not matched to a gene: 5. The CDR3 spells CASSHTSGPYEQYF. For the CDR3, the DNA is TGTGCCAGCAGCCACACTAGCGGACCCTACGAGCAGTACTTC.

This chain connects TRBV15 to TRBJ2-2; no definite D call. Looked up from germline, CDR1 is LNHNV and CDR2 is YYDKDF (reference sequence). Deletions cut 1 base from V and 3 bases from J, with 6 bases between. The CDR3 is 14 amino acids. CDR3 sequence: CATSRGQDTGELFF. The CDR3 region has the DNA TGTGCCACCAGCAGAGGGCAGGACACCGGGGAGCTGTTTTTT.

This chain joins TRBV5-1 and TRBJ1-2; D is undetermined. Trimming shortened V by 4 bases and J by 3 bases, and 10 bases separated the two germline ends. CDR1 and CDR2 from the germline V gene are SGHRS and YFSETQ. CDR3 length: 13 residues. CDR3 sequence reads: CASSVRVDYGYTF. The CDR3 nucleotides read TGCGCCAGCAGCGTAAGGGTGGACTATGGCTACACCTTC.

V and J are TRBV28 and TRBJ2-1, with TRBD2 as a possible D gene (7 bases). The ends were cut back, 7 bases at V and 8 bases at J, with 18 bases in the middle. Germline V lookup: CDR1 MDHEN, CDR2 SYDVKM. The CDR3 has 14 residues. CDR3 loop: CASTLGGGVHEQFF. The DNA of the CDR3 is TGTGCCAGCACCCTAGGGGGAGGGGTTCATGAGCAGTTCTTC.

The chain is built from TRBV19 and TRBJ2-1, with D perhaps TRBD1 (5 bases). Per germline, CDR1 LNHDA and CDR2 SQIVND (reference sequence). V shed 5 bases and J shed 9 bases, with 14 bases lying between them. This CDR3 spans 13 amino acids. The CDR3 sequence is CASSPQAQGEQFF. In nucleotides, the CDR3 is TGTGCCAGTAGTCCTCAGGCCCAGGGTGAGCAGTTCTTC.

This clone was picked up a small number of times. The chain uses TRBV18 and TRBJ1-3, with D uncertain. With 2 bases removed from V and 0 bases from J, the gap between germline ends came to 8 bases. The CDR3 consists of 15 residues. Germline V gives CDR1 KGHSH, CDR2 LQKENI. CDR3 sequence reads: CASSPTAVSGNTIYF. For the CDR3, the DNA is TGTGCCAGCTCACCAACGGCGGTCTCTGGAAACACCATATATTTT.

This sequence joins TRBV5-4 and TRBJ2-4, with TRBD1 matching 8 bases. Germline V gives CDR1 SGHNT, CDR2 YYREEE (reference sequence). The CDR3 has 18 amino acids. With 1 base clipped from V and 0 bases from J, the junction kept 9 bases outside the gene matches. The CDR3 bases are TGTGCCAGCAGCTTGAAAGGGACAGGTGACCTAGCCAAAAACATTCAGTACTTC. This sequence encodes CASSLKGTGDLAKNIQYF.

V usage is TRBV6-1 and J usage is TRBJ2-6; possible D gene TRBD1, 6 bases. Germline V CDR1 and CDR2: MNHNS, SASEGT. V gave up 6 bases and J gave up 4 bases, with 13 bases separating them. This CDR3 is built from 15 residues. DNA for the CDR3: TGTGCCAGCAGCGTTACAGGGTTGGGGGCCAACGTCCTGACTTTC. Encoded protein: CASSVTGLGANVLTF.

The CDR3 DNA reads as TGTGCCAGCAGTCCGACAGGGCGCGCGGATACGCAGTATTTT. It codes for CASSPTGRADTQYF. This rearrangement joins TRBV28 to TRBJ2-3, with 7 positions matching TRBD1. The CDR3 is 14 amino acids. CDR1 is MDHEN and CDR2 is SYDVKM in the germline V gene. V was clipped by 5 bases and J by 6 bases; unmatched bases: 8.

Only a few counts were recorded for this clone. The chain links TRBV7-2 to TRBJ2-1; 14 bases map to TRBD2. This CDR3 region has 13 residues. The germline CDR1 and CDR2 sequences are SGHTA and FQGNSA. Trimming removed 10 bases from V and 7 bases from J; junction bases left unmatched: 3. The chain's CDR3 is CATRTSGGNEQFF. The CDR3 DNA reads as TGTGCCACCAGGACTAGCGGGGGGAATGAGCAGTTCTTC.

The chain links TRBV19 to TRBJ2-3; 10 nucleotides align to TRBD1. Germline loops: CDR1 LNHDA, CDR2 SQIVND (reference sequence). The CDR3 loop spans 16 amino acids. Trimming removed 5 bases from V and 3 bases from J; junction bases left unmatched: 8. The CDR3 coding sequence is TGTGCCAGTAGTGGGCGGACAGGGGGTTGGACAGATACGCAGTATTTT. Protein product: CASSGRTGGWTDTQYF.

The gene calls are TRBV29-1 and TRBJ2-7; D gene unclear. CDR1 is SQVTM, CDR2 ANQGSEA, per germline. V shed 5 bases and J shed 2 bases, with 7 bases lying between them. This CDR3 region has 11 residues. CDR3 in amino acids: CSVWAAYEQYF. The CDR3 coding sequence is TGCAGCGTTTGGGCGGCCTACGAGCAGTACTTC.

The gene calls are TRBV19 and TRBJ2-7; D unresolved. Germline loops: CDR1 LNHDA, CDR2 SQIVND (reference sequence). The CDR3 runs to 13 residues. The V end was cut by 5 bases, the J end by 2 bases, with 10 bases between. CDR3 nucleotides: TGTGCCAGTAGTCAGTCGACCGCCTACGAGCAGTACTTC. This encodes CASSQSTAYEQYF.

The CDR3 loop is CASSLHIREAVPLGEQYF. CDR3 DNA: TGTGCCAGCAGCCTCCATATCCGGGAGGCGGTCCCCCTCGGCGAGCAGTACTTC. The rearrangement uses TRBV7-7 and TRBJ2-7; 7 positions agree with TRBD2. CDR1 is SSHAT and CDR2 is FNYEAQ in the germline V gene (reference sequence). The J segment lost 6 bases and the V segment lost 5 bases, leaving 22 bases of the junction unmatched. This CDR3 spans 18 amino acids.

There are a few counts of this clone. In DNA form, the CDR3 reads TGCAGCGTTGAAGAGATTGGGAAACTGTTTTTT. Protein: CSVEEIGKLFF. The V and J genes are TRBV29-1 and TRBJ1-4; D not resolved. V was trimmed by 0 bases and J by 11 bases, leaving 7 bases between them. The CDR3 is 11 amino acids. Germline assignment: CDR1 SQVTM and CDR2 ANQGSEA.